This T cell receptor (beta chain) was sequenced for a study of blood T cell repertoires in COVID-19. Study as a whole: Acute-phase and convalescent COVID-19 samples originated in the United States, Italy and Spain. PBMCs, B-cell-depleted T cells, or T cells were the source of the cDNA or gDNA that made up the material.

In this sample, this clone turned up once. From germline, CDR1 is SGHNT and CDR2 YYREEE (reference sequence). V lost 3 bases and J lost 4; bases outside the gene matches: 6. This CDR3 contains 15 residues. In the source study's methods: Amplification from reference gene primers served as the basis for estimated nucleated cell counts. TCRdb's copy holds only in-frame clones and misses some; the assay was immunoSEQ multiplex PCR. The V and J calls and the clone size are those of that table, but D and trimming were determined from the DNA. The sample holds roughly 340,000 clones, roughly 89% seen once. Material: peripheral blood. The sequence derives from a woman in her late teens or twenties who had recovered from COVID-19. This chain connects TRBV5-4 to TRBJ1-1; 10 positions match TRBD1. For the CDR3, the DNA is TGTGCCAGCAGCTCCCCCCGGACAGGGGGCACTGAAGCTTTCTTT. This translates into CASSSPRTGGTEAFF.